A single sample is the source of the 9 T cell receptor beta chains below, sequenced in a study of shared clonotypes between healthy human individuals. Clones were sequenced by immunoSEQ multiplex PCR, and TCRdb holds only the in-frame ones, with some missing. This sample carries more than 850,000 clones, 78% of them seen once, and the ten largest clones take under 0.6%. Sequencing used memory CD4+ T cells from PBMCs. The subset is: CD45RA-negative fraction. Every receptor here comes from a man between 18 and 29 years old in good health. Some clones in this sample may be carry-over from other donors' samples.

The V gene is TRBV6-1, the J gene TRBJ2-7, with 11 bases lining up with TRBD1. The CDR3 runs 19 residues. J was trimmed by 0 bases and V by 4 bases; bases with no gene match: 14. CDR1 and CDR2 from the germline V gene are MNHNS and SASEGT. This CDR3 reads CASSVRDRGWQRHSYEQYF. CDR3 nucleotides: TGTGCCAGCAGTGTCCGGGACAGGGGGTGGCAGCGGCACTCCTACGAGCAGTACTTC.

The rearrangement joins TRBV5-1 to TRBJ1-1, with D tentatively TRBD1 (6 bases). Germline CDR1 SGHRS, CDR2 YFSETQ. V shed 4 bases and J shed 0 bases, with 13 bases lying between them. The CDR3 is made up of 15 amino acids. The CDR3 reads CASSVLGGMNTEAFF. The DNA of the CDR3 is TGCGCCAGCAGCGTTCTAGGGGGGATGAACACTGAAGCTTTCTTT. The whole variable domain, remainder taken from reference TRBV5-1 and TRBJ1-1, is KAGVTQTPRYLIKTRGQQVTLSCSPISGHRSVSWYQQTPGQGLQFLFEYFSETQRNKGNFPGRFSGRQFSNSRSEMNVSTLELGDSALYLCASSVLGGMNTEAFFGQGTRLTVV.

The J gene is TRBJ2-7, the V gene TRBV21-1; the table's TRBD2 call for D was not verified on the DNA. TRBV21-1 is a known pseudogene. The CDR3 consists of 16 residues. The CDR3 loop reads CASSELPSTSGYEQYF. The CDR3 DNA reads TGTGCCAGCAGCGAACTCCCGTCGACTAGCGGCTACGAGCAGTACTTC.

Ten or more counts support this clone. This chain uses TRBV27 with TRBJ2-7, with TRBD1 matching 8 bases. Germline V gene sequence: CDR1 MNHEY, CDR2 SMNVEV (reference sequence). The V and J ends lost 5 bases and 2 bases, in that order; junction bases with no gene match: 8. The CDR3 is made up of 15 amino acids. This CDR3 is CASSARTGRTYEQYF. CDR3 nucleotides: TGTGCCAGCAGTGCCCGGACAGGGCGAACCTACGAGCAGTACTTC.

This clone has ten or more counts. V usage is TRBV28 and J usage is TRBJ2-1, with a weak D call TRBD2 (6 bases). The CDR3 contains 14 residues. Trimming stripped 6 bases from V and 11 bases from J, with 20 bases between. From germline, CDR1 is MDHEN and CDR2 SYDVKM. Here the CDR3 reads CASRGGSLDPKQFF. In nucleotides, the CDR3 is TGTGCCAGCAGGGGAGGAAGCCTGGACCCTAAGCAGTTCTTC.

The sample holds one count of this clone. The chain links TRBV5-1 to TRBJ2-7; TRBD1 aligns across 7 bases. The CDR3 runs to 15 residues. Trimming took 3 bases from V and 2 from J; bases not matched to a gene: 8. Germline CDR1 SGHRS, CDR2 YFSETQ. The CDR3 sequence: CASSSAPGQPYEQYF. The CDR3 DNA follows: TGCGCCAGCAGCTCCGCCCCGGGACAGCCCTACGAGCAGTACTTC. Full variable domain (missing parts from reference TRBV5-1 and TRBJ2-7): KAGVTQTPRYLIKTRGQQVTLSCSPISGHRSVSWYQQTPGQGLQFLFEYFSETQRNKGNFPGRFSGRQFSNSRSEMNVSTLELGDSALYLCASSSAPGQPYEQYFGPGTRLTVT.

The V and J genes are TRBV7-9 and TRBJ1-4; TRBD1 matches 10 bases. Trimming removed 0 bases from V and 12 bases from J; junction bases left unmatched: 7. CDR1 and CDR2 from the germline V gene are SEHNR and FQNEAQ (reference sequence). The CDR3 is made up of 15 amino acids. CDR3 coding DNA: TGTGCCAGCAGCTTAGCGGGACAGGGGCGTCGAGAACTGTTTTTT. This translates into CASSLAGQGRRELFF. The full variable domain, with the rest looked up from reference TRBV7-9 and TRBJ1-4, is DTGVSQNPRHKITKRGQNVTFRCDPISEHNRLYWYRQTLGQGPEFLTYFQNEAQLEKSRLLSDRFSAERPKGSFSTLEIQRTEQGDSAMYLCASSLAGQGRRELFFGSGTQLSVL.

DNA of the CDR3: TGTGCCAGCAGCTTTCCCGGCACAGATACGCAGTATTTT. This gives the protein CASSFPGTDTQYF. The chain is built from TRBV7-2 and TRBJ2-3; no clear D gene. CDR1 and CDR2 (germline): SGHTA, FQGNSA. V dropped 3 bases and J dropped 1 base, with 5 bases sitting between them. The CDR3 extends over 13 amino acids.

This clone was seen only once. The chain links TRBV9 to TRBJ1-2; 10 bases agree with TRBD1. Per the germline V gene, CDR1 is SGDLS and CDR2 is YYNGEE. With V trimmed by 0 bases and J by 4 bases, 0 bases remained unmatched. The CDR3 contains 14 residues. CDR3 DNA: TGTGCCAGCAGCGTAGGGGACAGGGGCTATGGCTACACCTTC. It specifies CASSVGDRGYGYTF.